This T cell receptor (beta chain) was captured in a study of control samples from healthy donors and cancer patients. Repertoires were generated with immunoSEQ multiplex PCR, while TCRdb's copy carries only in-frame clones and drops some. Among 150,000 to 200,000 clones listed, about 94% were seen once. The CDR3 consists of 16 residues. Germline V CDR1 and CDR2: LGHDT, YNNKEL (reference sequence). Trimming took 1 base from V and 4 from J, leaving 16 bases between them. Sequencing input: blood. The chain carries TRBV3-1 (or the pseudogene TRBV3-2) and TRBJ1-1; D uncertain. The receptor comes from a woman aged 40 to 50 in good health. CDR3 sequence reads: CASSQVVGSGGTEAFF. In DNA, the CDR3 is TGTGCCAGCAGCCAAGTAGTTGGGAGCGGTGGCACTGAAGCTTTCTTT.